The 28 T cell receptor beta chains below all came from one sample that was sequenced in a study of T cell responses to AZD1222 COVID-19 vaccine. The assay was immunoSEQ multiplex PCR, and TCRdb's table has in-frame clones only and misses some. The sample lists 180,000 or so clones, roughly 94% seen once, with approximately 0.6% in the top ten. The input for sequencing was peripheral blood, taken on day 0 of AZD1222 vaccination. These TCRs come from an adult in good health.

This clone was observed a single time. The chain couples TRBV5-1 to TRBJ1-4; D is uncertain. Trimming shortened V by 0 bases and J by 4 bases, and 10 bases separated the two germline ends. The CDR3 totals 15 residues. The V gene's germline CDR1 is SGHRS and CDR2 YFSETQ. The CDR3 DNA is TGCGCCAGCAGCTTGGCCCCTTCCGATAATGAAAAACTGTTTTTT. It is translated as CASSLAPSDNEKLFF.

The chain is built from TRBV18 and TRBJ2-6; D remains unclear. The CDR3 length is 16 residues. Germline loops: CDR1 KGHSH, CDR2 LQKENI. The ends were cut back, 2 bases at V and 2 bases at J, with 10 bases in the middle. CDR3 nucleotide sequence: TGTGCCAGCTCACCAAGAACGGTGGCTGGGGCCAACGTCCTGACTTTC. Its protein is CASSPRTVAGANVLTF.

The CDR3 protein is CASSLYKGATNQPQHF. The DNA for the CDR3 is TGTGCCAGCAGTTTATATAAGGGGGCGACCAATCAGCCCCAGCATTTT. The V gene is TRBV28, the J gene TRBJ1-5, with 7 nucleotides matching TRBD1. CDR1 and CDR2 from the germline V gene are MDHEN and SYDVKM. The V segment lost 1 base and the J segment 3 bases; nucleotides outside the gene matches: 6. The CDR3 is 16 residues long.

The rearrangement uses TRBV2 and TRBJ1-2, with 10 bases aligning to TRBD1. The CDR3 spans 15 residues. Per germline, CDR1 SNHLY and CDR2 FYNNEI. The ends lost 3 bases at V and 6 bases at J; junction bases unmatched: 7. CDR3 loop: CASSDRDRGLHGYTF. The CDR3 nucleotides are TGTGCCAGCAGTGACCGGGACAGGGGTCTGCATGGCTACACCTTC.

The V and J genes are TRBV5-4 and TRBJ1-2, with 9 bases identical to TRBD1. Looked up from germline, CDR1 is SGHNT and CDR2 is YYREEE (reference sequence). This CDR3 is built from 15 residues. V lost 4 bases and J lost 5; bases outside the gene matches: 9. CDR3 protein: CASSEGQGLGYGYTF. In nucleotides, the CDR3 is TGTGCCAGCAGCGAGGGACAGGGTTTAGGATATGGCTACACCTTC.

This sequence joins TRBV6-2 or TRBV6-3 and TRBJ2-7; D unclear. The CDR3 extends over 11 amino acids. V lost 5 bases and J lost 3, with 5 bases in between. Germline V gene sequence: CDR1 MNHEY, CDR2 SVGEGT. This CDR3 is CASSPLYEQYF. The CDR3 DNA sequence: TGTGCCAGCAGTCCCCTCTACGAGCAGTACTTC.

This clone has only one observation. The V and J genes are TRBV4-1 and TRBJ2-3; D is perhaps TRBD1 (5 bases). Germline V gives CDR1 MGHRA, CDR2 YSYEKL. This CDR3 region has 15 residues. Trimming removed 4 bases at V and 11 bases at J, with 22 bases between. The DNA of the CDR3 is TGCGCCAGCAGCCCTAATACCAGGGTAAGCATCGGGCAGTATTTT. This sequence encodes CASSPNTRVSIGQYF.

The J gene is TRBJ1-6, the V gene TRBV27; D call uncertain. The CDR3 runs to 14 residues. V shed 3 bases and J shed 6 bases, with 9 bases lying between them. Germline CDR1 and CDR2: MNHEY and SMNVEV (reference sequence). The CDR3 loop reads CASSFGRLNSPLHF. The CDR3, as DNA: TGTGCCAGCAGTTTTGGGCGGCTTAATTCACCCCTCCACTTT.

V and J are TRBV15 and TRBJ2-2; D call uncertain. Trimming shortened V by 5 bases and J by 4 bases, and 8 bases separated the two germline ends. The germline V gene has CDR1 LNHNV and CDR2 YYDKDF (reference sequence). CDR3 length: 13 amino acids. The CDR3 loop reads CATSGVLTGELFF. CDR3 nucleotides: TGTGCCACCAGCGGGGTTCTCACCGGGGAGCTGTTTTTT.

V is TRBV20-1 and J is TRBJ1-1; the D is unclear. The germline V gene has CDR1 DFQATT and CDR2 SNEGSKA (reference sequence). The CDR3 is made up of 11 amino acids. Trimming took 2 bases from V and 7 from J, leaving 8 bases between them. CDR3 DNA sequence: TGCAGTGCTAGACAGGTAGTTGAAGCTTTCTTT. As protein: CSARQVVEAFF.

The gene calls are TRBV7-2 and TRBJ1-2; D is undetermined. CDR1 is SGHTA and CDR2 is FQGNSA in the germline V gene. The V gene lost 7 bases and the J gene lost 4 bases, with 13 bases spanning the gap. The CDR3 is 13 amino acids. The DNA of the CDR3 is TGTGCCAGCACCACCCAGGCCCGCTATGGCTACACCTTC. Protein: CASTTQARYGYTF.

The V call is TRBV7-6, the J call TRBJ1-6; D is ambiguous. Per germline, CDR1 SGHVS and CDR2 FNYEAQ. V shed 3 bases and J shed 9 bases, with 12 bases lying between them. This CDR3 is built from 14 residues. CDR3 nucleotide sequence: TGTGCCAGCAGCTTGGGCAGGCCCCCTTCACCCCTCCACTTT. Amino acids: CASSLGRPPSPLHF.

V is TRBV7-2 and J is TRBJ1-2, with no clear D. This CDR3 spans 13 amino acids. Germline CDR1 is SGHTA and CDR2 is FQGNSA. Trimming shortened V by 1 base and J by 3 bases, and 6 bases separated the two germline ends. CDR3 sequence: CASSLDRDYGYTF. The CDR3 nucleotides are TGTGCCAGCAGCTTAGATCGGGACTATGGCTACACCTTC.

This chain links TRBV4-2 with TRBJ2-2, with TRBD1 identical over 7 bases. CDR3 length: 19 amino acids. CDR1 is LGHNA, CDR2 YNFKEQ, per germline. The trim removed 4 bases at V and 1 base at J, leaving 15 bases unmatched. CDR3 protein: CASSLRIGTVGGNTGELFF. The CDR3 coding sequence is TGTGCCAGCAGCCTGAGAATTGGGACAGTCGGAGGGAACACCGGGGAGCTGTTTTTT.

This chain links TRBV3-1 (or the pseudogene TRBV3-2) with TRBJ1-1; a possible D gene is TRBD1 (5 bases). Germline V gene lookup returns CDR1 LGHDT and CDR2 YNNKEL (reference sequence). This CDR3 is 15 amino acids long. Trimming left V 1 base short and J 4 bases short, with 13 bases between. The CDR3 protein is CASSQGRRAGTEAFF. The CDR3 nucleotides read TGTGCCAGCAGCCAAGGTCGCAGGGCGGGCACTGAAGCTTTCTTT.

This chain joins TRBV28 and TRBJ2-7, with D maybe TRBD2 (6 bases). This CDR3 is built from 15 residues. The germline V gene encodes CDR1 MDHEN and CDR2 SYDVKM. Trimming pared 4 bases from V and 2 bases from J, leaving 15 bases between. CDR3 in amino acids: CASSSPSGGTYEQYF. In DNA, the CDR3 is TGTGCCAGCAGTTCCCCCAGTGGGGGGACCTACGAGCAGTACTTC. The complete variable domain, with remaining parts taken from reference TRBV28 and TRBJ2-7, reads DVKVTQSSRYLVKRTGEKVFLECVQDMDHENMFWYRQDPGLGLRLIYFSYDVKMKEKGDIPEGYSVSREKKERFSLILESASTNQTSMYLCASSSPSGGTYEQYFGPGTRLTVT.

This sequence joins TRBV19 and TRBJ2-1; D is undetermined. CDR3 length equals 13 residues. Looked up from germline, CDR1 is LNHDA and CDR2 is SQIVND (reference sequence). With 6 bases removed from V and 7 bases from J, the gap between germline ends came to 13 bases. CDR3 nucleotides: TGTGCCAGTAGCGTGGACGTGGCGAATGAGCAGTTCTTC. Protein product: CASSVDVANEQFF.

V usage is TRBV15 and J usage is TRBJ1-1; no reliable D call. CDR3 size: 16 residues. From germline, CDR1 is LNHNV and CDR2 YYDKDF (reference sequence). Trimming shortened V by 0 bases and J by 1 base, and 12 bases separated the two germline ends. The CDR3 reads CATSREPGRGNTEAFF. CDR3 DNA: TGTGCCACCAGCAGAGAGCCCGGGCGGGGGAACACTGAAGCTTTCTTT. The variable domain in full, with the rest retrieved from reference TRBV15 and TRBJ1-1, is DAMVIQNPRYQVTQFGKPVTLSCSQTLNHNVMYWYQQKSSQAPKLLFHYYDKDFNNEADTPDNFQSRRPNTSFCFLDIRSPGLGDTAMYLCATSREPGRGNTEAFFGQGTRLTVV.

In regard to this clone: Other DNA sequences in this specimen translate into the identical CDR3. The chain combines TRBV20-1 with TRBJ1-1; no clear D gene. This CDR3 has 11 residues. CDR1 is DFQATT and CDR2 is SNEGSKA in the germline V gene (reference sequence). V shed 6 bases and J shed 1 base, with 6 bases lying between them. The CDR3 here is CSARRNTEAFF. The CDR3 region has the DNA TGCAGTGCCAGGAGGAACACTGAAGCTTTCTTT.

DNA for the CDR3: TGTGCCAGCAGCCCACGACTAGCGGGAGGGCTGTACGAGCAGTACTTC. Its protein is CASSPRLAGGLYEQYF. The genes are TRBV9 and TRBJ2-7, with 14 bases matching TRBD2. The germline CDR1 and CDR2 sequences are SGDLS and YYNGEE. The CDR3 loop spans 16 amino acids. The J segment lost 4 bases and the V segment lost 4 bases, leaving 7 bases of the junction unmatched.

This clone was detected a few times. This chain joins TRBV5-1 and TRBJ2-7; the D is unclear. CDR3 length: 13 amino acids. Deletions cut 0 bases from V and 7 bases from J, with 11 bases between. Germline CDR1 SGHRS, CDR2 YFSETQ. CDR3 protein: CASSLDPLIEQYF. CDR3 nucleotides: TGCGCCAGCAGCTTGGATCCCCTAATAGAGCAGTACTTC.

V and J are TRBV4-1 and TRBJ1-1; D is unresolved. Trimming stripped 1 base from V and 3 bases from J, with 12 bases between. The CDR3 spans 15 residues. Per the germline V gene, CDR1 is MGHRA and CDR2 is YSYEKL. This CDR3 is CASSQGSQEYTEAFF. The CDR3 coding sequence is TGCGCCAGCAGCCAAGGGTCGCAGGAGTACACTGAAGCTTTCTTT.

The rearrangement joins TRBV30 to TRBJ2-7; maybe TRBD1 (6 bases). The germline CDR1 and CDR2 sequences are GTSNPN and SVGIG (reference sequence). This CDR3 is built from 12 residues. V dropped 5 bases and J dropped 2 bases, with 10 bases sitting between them. The CDR3 is CAWATGAYEQYF. The CDR3 bases are TGTGCCTGGGCGACAGGCGCCTACGAGCAGTACTTC.

The chain is built from TRBV19 and TRBJ1-1, with TRBD1 as a possible D gene (5 bases). The CDR3 covers 15 residues. In germline, CDR1 is LNHDA, CDR2 SQIVND (reference sequence). V lost 3 bases and J 0 bases, leaving 11 bases between the germline ends. The CDR3 DNA sequence: TGTGCCAGTAGTATTAATCAGGGACTGAACACTGAAGCTTTCTTT. It translates to CASSINQGLNTEAFF.

This clone was found once. The rearrangement joins TRBV7-6 to TRBJ1-3, with D perhaps TRBD1 (5 bases). V lost 5 bases, J lost 7 bases, and 33 bases lay in between. This CDR3 comprises 20 residues. Germline values: CDR1 SGHVS, CDR2 FNYEAQ. CDR3 residues: CASSTSMTDLGWPPRNTIYF. CDR3 nucleotides: TGTGCCAGCAGCACGAGTATGACAGACCTAGGGTGGCCCCCCCGCAACACCATATATTTT.

The rearrangement joins TRBV5-5 to TRBJ1-2; D is unclear. The germline V gene has CDR1 SGHKS and CDR2 YYEKEE (reference sequence). Between the trimmed V and J ends, which lost 4 bases and 5 bases, there was a span of 15 bases. The CDR3 is 14 amino acids. The CDR3 coding sequence is TGTGCCAGCAGCCCTTCCTCCGAGTGGTATGGCTACACCTTC. Its translation is CASSPSSEWYGYTF. The variable domain in full, with the rest retrieved from reference TRBV5-5 and TRBJ1-2, is DAGVTQSPTHLIKTRGQQVTLRCSPISGHKSVSWYQQVLGQGPQFIFQYYEKEERGRGNFPDRFSARQFPNYSSELNVNALLLGDSALYLCASSPSSEWYGYTFGSGTRLTVV.

The V call is TRBV28, the J call TRBJ2-7, with 12 bases identical to TRBD1. With V trimmed by 6 bases and J by 3 bases, 24 bases remained unmatched. The CDR3 is made up of 21 amino acids. Looked up from germline, CDR1 is MDHEN and CDR2 is SYDVKM. CDR3 bases: TGTGCCAGCAGCCCGAAACCGCTGCACCGGGACAGGGGGCATGGGTTCTACGAGCAGTACTTC. Translating gives CASSPKPLHRDRGHGFYEQYF.

This clone came up once. This chain's CDR3 is CASKTGSIQYF. In nucleotides, the CDR3 is TGTGCCAGCAAGACGGGGAGCATTCAGTACTTC. The chain combines TRBV3-1 (or the pseudogene TRBV3-2) with TRBJ2-4, with D possibly matching TRBD2 (5 bases). Per germline, CDR1 LGHDT and CDR2 YNNKEL (reference sequence). The CDR3 consists of 11 residues. V was clipped by 7 bases and J by 9 bases, with 10 bases between them.